A selection of T cell receptor beta chains follows, all from one sample in a study of T cell responses to AZD1222 COVID-19 vaccine. Libraries were prepared by immunoSEQ multiplex PCR; TCRdb keeps only in-frame clonotypes and omits some of them. Of roughly 99,000 clones listed, under 95% are singletons. The sequencing used peripheral blood, collected on day 0 of AZD1222 vaccination. These receptors all stem from an adult in good health. Each CDR3 is given with its conserved first and last residue. D genes are given only for firm matches. Clone size is not always given. Where it is, it says once, few, many or a class for expanded clones.

CDR3 DNA,CDR3 protein,D gene,J gene,V gene,clone size
TGTGCCAGTAGTATCCCTAGGAGGGGAGGTTTGAACACTGAAGCTTTCTTT,CASSIPRRGGLNTEAFF,-,TRBJ1-1,TRBV19,-
TGTGTCAGCAGCTTAGGTTCACAGGGTGCAACCTACGAGCAGTACTTC,CVSSLGSQGATYEQYF,-,TRBJ2-7,TRBV7-6,-
TGTGCCAGCAGCTTAGTTTCGGAGACCCAGTACTTC,CASSLVSETQYF,-,TRBJ2-5,TRBV11-2,-
TGTGCCAGCAGCCATCTACAGGGGAACGCTGAAGCTTTCTTT,CASSHLQGNAEAFF,TRBD1,TRBJ1-1,TRBV27,-
TGTGCCAGCAGCTTGGACACGGAAAATGAGCAGTTCTTC,CASSLDTENEQFF,-,TRBJ2-1,TRBV5-8,-
TGTGCCAGCAGTTACTCGAGTACTGGGCAAGTTTCCTACGAGCAGTACTTC,CASSYSSTGQVSYEQYF,-,TRBJ2-7,TRBV6-2/TRBV6-3,-
TGTGCCAGCAGCCAAGGGTTCGGGACTAATGAAAAACTGTTTTTT,CASSQGFGTNEKLFF,-,TRBJ1-4,TRBV3-1/TRBV3-2,-
TGTGCCAGCAGTTTCGGCGGAAACACCATATATTTT,CASSFGGNTIYF,-,TRBJ1-3,TRBV12-3/TRBV12-4,-
TGCGCCAGCAGCCAGGGGACTAGCGGGGAGTCCTACGAGCAGTACTTC,CASSQGTSGESYEQYF,TRBD2,TRBJ2-7,TRBV4-3,once
TGTGCCAGCAGCTTACACCGAAGGGGTCAGCCCCAGCATTTT,CASSLHRRGQPQHF,-,TRBJ1-5,TRBV7-7,once
TGTGCCAGCAGTTGGGACCCCAGGGGAGAAAAACTGTTTTTT,CASSWDPRGEKLFF,-,TRBJ1-4,TRBV27,once
TGTGCCAGCAGTTTAGGCGGACAGAGGAACACTGAAGCTTTCTTT,CASSLGGQRNTEAFF,-,TRBJ1-1,TRBV27,-
TGTGCCAGCAGTCCTGGAATTGGGGTTATCTATGGCTACACCTTC,CASSPGIGVIYGYTF,-,TRBJ1-2,TRBV5-6,-
TGTGCCAGCAGCCCCGCGGGTGCCACCTACAATGAGCAGTTCTTC,CASSPAGATYNEQFF,-,TRBJ2-1,TRBV9,once
TGTGCCAGCAGCTTACAACAGGGACCTGGAAACACCATATATTTT,CASSLQQGPGNTIYF,-,TRBJ1-3,TRBV7-9,-
TGTGCCAGCAGCCCGGGGACTGCGAACACCGGGGAGCTGTTTTTT,CASSPGTANTGELFF,-,TRBJ2-2,TRBV9,few
TGTGCCAGCAGCGTAAGACAGAACACCGGGGAGCTGTTTTTT,CASSVRQNTGELFF,-,TRBJ2-2,TRBV9,-
TGTGCCAGCAGCTCCAGGAACTATGGCTACACCTTC,CASSSRNYGYTF,-,TRBJ1-2,TRBV7-9,-
TGCGCCAGCAGCACGACGGAGCCTAATTCACCCCTCCACTTT,CASSTTEPNSPLHF,-,TRBJ1-6,TRBV10-2,once
TGCGCCAGCAGCCGGGAGGGTGCAGGGGTGCTCTACGAGCAGTACTTC,CASSREGAGVLYEQYF,-,TRBJ2-7,TRBV4-1,-
TGTGCCAGCAGCTTAGCAGCCGGGGGGGCCTGGGGTGAGCAGTTCTTC,CASSLAAGGAWGEQFF,TRBD2,TRBJ2-1,TRBV7-8,-
TGTGCCAGTAGTTTTCGGACAGGAAATAGAGAGACCCAGTACTTC,CASSFRTGNRETQYF,TRBD1,TRBJ2-5,TRBV19,-
TGTGCCAGCAGCCCCACACCGAACACTGAAGCTTTCTTT,CASSPTPNTEAFF,-,TRBJ1-1,TRBV13,-
TGTGCCAGCAGCCGGGTACCCCAGGGAGGCAATCAGCCCCAGCATTTT,CASSRVPQGGNQPQHF,-,TRBJ1-5,TRBV5-5,-
TGTGCCAGCAGTGCCCGATTAAGACAGAGTTCGTCTTCCTACGAGCAGTACTTC,CASSARLRQSSSSYEQYF,-,TRBJ2-7,TRBV6-1,-
TGTGCCAGCAGCTTTGTTACAGTCAGCTCCTATAATTCACCCCTCCACTTT,CASSFVTVSSYNSPLHF,-,TRBJ1-6,TRBV5-6,-
TGTGCCAGCAGACGGCCGGGACAGCCTTCCACTAACTATGGCTACACCTTC,CASRRPGQPSTNYGYTF,TRBD1,TRBJ1-2,TRBV7-7,-
TGTGCCAGCAGCCGCACGAACAGTGAGCAGTTCTTC,CASSRTNSEQFF,-,TRBJ2-1,TRBV9,-
TGTGCCAGCAGCCCTCCGGGCACCGGGGAGCTGTTTTTT,CASSPPGTGELFF,-,TRBJ2-2,TRBV11-3,-
TGTGCCTGGAGTGAGATGTCGAACACTGAAGCTTTCTTT,CAWSEMSNTEAFF,-,TRBJ1-1,TRBV30,-
TGTGCCAGCTCCACCGACCTTAACACAGATACGCAGTATTTT,CASSTDLNTDTQYF,-,TRBJ2-3,TRBV18,-
TGTGCCAGCAGCCGCGGACTGAGGAACACTGAAGCTTTCTTT,CASSRGLRNTEAFF,-,TRBJ1-1,TRBV11-2,-
TGTGCCAGCAAGGCAGGGGACTCGGGCGAGCAGTACTTC,CASKAGDSGEQYF,-,TRBJ2-7,TRBV21-1,-
TGTGCCAGCTCACTTTCGGGCTCACTAAATGAAAAACTGTTTTTT,CASSLSGSLNEKLFF,-,TRBJ1-4,TRBV18,-
TGCAGCGTCCTGACTAGCGGGGGTGTAAATGAGCAGTTCTTC,CSVLTSGGVNEQFF,TRBD2,TRBJ2-1,TRBV29-1,-
TGCGCCAGCAGCTTGGGCGGGGGGAAACACAATGAGCAGTTCTTC,CASSLGGGKHNEQFF,TRBD2,TRBJ2-1,TRBV5-1,-
TGTGCCAGCAGCGTGATCGGGGGAACCAACACTGAAGCTTTCTTT,CASSVIGGTNTEAFF,-,TRBJ1-1,TRBV7-9,-
TGTGCCAGCTCACCTTTACAGGGGGCCCCAGAAAATGAGCAGTTCTTC,CASSPLQGAPENEQFF,TRBD1,TRBJ2-1,TRBV18,once
TGTGCCAGCAGCACAAAGGGGGGGAGTCCTAGCACAGATACGCAGTATTTT,CASSTKGGSPSTDTQYF,-,TRBJ2-3,TRBV7-2,-
TGTGCCAGCAGCCCTTGGACGGGACATCAGCCCCAGCATTTT,CASSPWTGHQPQHF,-,TRBJ1-5,TRBV3-1/TRBV3-2,-
TGTGCCAGCAGATGGGGGGATTCACCCCTCCACTTT,CASRWGDSPLHF,-,TRBJ1-6,TRBV14,few
TGTGCCAGTAGTATATCGGGACAGAACTATGGCTACACCTTC,CASSISGQNYGYTF,TRBD1,TRBJ1-2,TRBV19,-
TGTGCCAGCAGTCACCGGGGGGGCCAAGAGACCCAGTACTTC,CASSHRGGQETQYF,TRBD2,TRBJ2-5,TRBV7-2,-
TGTGCCAGCAGTTACTCGTTCCGATTAAGGGGGCGACAGGGCTACACCTTC,CASSYSFRLRGRQGYTF,TRBD1,TRBJ1-2,TRBV6-2/TRBV6-3,-
TGCGCCAGCAGCTTGGTCGGGTACCACACAGATACGCAGTATTTT,CASSLVGYHTDTQYF,-,TRBJ2-3,TRBV5-1,few
TGTGCTAGTGGTTTGGTATTGAGCCGACAGGGGGGCTCACCCCTCCACTTT,CASGLVLSRQGGSPLHF,TRBD1,TRBJ1-6,TRBV12-5,-
TGTGCCAGCAGCGTAGGAGGGTGGGATGAAAAACTGTTTTTT,CASSVGGWDEKLFF,-,TRBJ1-4,TRBV7-2,once
TGCAGTGCTAGTCGGGGACTAGCGGGGGGCGCTCTTGAATACAATGAGCAGTTCTTC,CSASRGLAGGALEYNEQFF,TRBD2,TRBJ2-1,TRBV20-1,-
TGTGCCAGCAGCTCCCAATCCGGGGAGCTGTTTTTT,CASSSQSGELFF,-,TRBJ2-2,TRBV11-2,-
TGTGCCAGCAGCCAAGATCTACAGTTTAATCAGCCCCAGCATTTT,CASSQDLQFNQPQHF,-,TRBJ1-5,TRBV4-2,-
TGTGCCAGTAGTACTGAGTCGACAGGGAGCCCTAACTATGGCTACACCTTC,CASSTESTGSPNYGYTF,TRBD1,TRBJ1-2,TRBV19,-
TGTGCCAGCAGTTACTCCAGGGGGCGTAACGAGCAGTACTTC,CASSYSRGRNEQYF,TRBD1,TRBJ2-7,TRBV6-6,-
TGTGCCAGTAGTGTTCAAGGTTCGGGCACTGAAGCTTTCTTT,CASSVQGSGTEAFF,-,TRBJ1-1,TRBV19,-